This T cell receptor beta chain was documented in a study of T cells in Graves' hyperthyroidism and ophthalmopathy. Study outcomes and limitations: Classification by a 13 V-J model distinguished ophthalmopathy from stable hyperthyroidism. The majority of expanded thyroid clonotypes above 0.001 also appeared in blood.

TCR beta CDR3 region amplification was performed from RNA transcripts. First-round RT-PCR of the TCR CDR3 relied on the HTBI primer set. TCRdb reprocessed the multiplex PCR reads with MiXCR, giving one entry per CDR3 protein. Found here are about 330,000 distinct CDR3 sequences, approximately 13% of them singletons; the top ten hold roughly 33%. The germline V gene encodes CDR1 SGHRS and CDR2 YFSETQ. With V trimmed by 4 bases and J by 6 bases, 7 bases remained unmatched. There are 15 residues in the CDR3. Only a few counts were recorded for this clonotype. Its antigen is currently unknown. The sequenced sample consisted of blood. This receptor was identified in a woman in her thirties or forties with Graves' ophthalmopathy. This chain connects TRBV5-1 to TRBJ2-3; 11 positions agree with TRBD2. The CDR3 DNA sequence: TGCGCCAGCAGCCCCGCTAGCGGGGGGCAGGATACGCAGTATTTT. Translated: CASSPASGGQDTQYF.